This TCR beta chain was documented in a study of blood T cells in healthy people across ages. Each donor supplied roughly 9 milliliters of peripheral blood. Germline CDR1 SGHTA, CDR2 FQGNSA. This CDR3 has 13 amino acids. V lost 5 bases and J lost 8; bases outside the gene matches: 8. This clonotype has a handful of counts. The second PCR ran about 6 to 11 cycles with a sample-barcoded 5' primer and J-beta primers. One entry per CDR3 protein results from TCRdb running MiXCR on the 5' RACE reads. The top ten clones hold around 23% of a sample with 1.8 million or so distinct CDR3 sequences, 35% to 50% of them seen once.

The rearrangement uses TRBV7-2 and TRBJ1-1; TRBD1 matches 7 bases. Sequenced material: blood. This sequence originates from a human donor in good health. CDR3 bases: TGTGCCAGCAGCCTCGGGACAGCGCGGGAAGCTTTCTTT. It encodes CASSLGTAREAFF.